This T cell receptor beta chain was captured in a study of technical replicates of blood from a few donors. The sample holds a few counts of this clone. CDR3 length: 15 residues. Trimming removed 6 bases at V and 1 base at J, with 13 bases between. The germline CDR1 and CDR2 sequences are LNHDA and SQIVND (reference sequence). Data came from immunoSEQ multiplex PCR; TCRdb stores just in-frame clones and leaves some out. The table lists about 88,000 clones, 90% to 95% of them singletons, with around 0.25% in the top ten. The clonotype was recovered from a human donor in good health. Material for sequencing was T cells isolated from PBMCs. This rearrangement joins TRBV19 to TRBJ1-5; tentatively, D is TRBD1 (5 bases). The CDR3, as DNA: TGTGCCAGTAGGGTTGGGCAGGGCAGCAATCAGCCCCAGCATTTT. This gives the protein CASRVGQGSNQPQHF.